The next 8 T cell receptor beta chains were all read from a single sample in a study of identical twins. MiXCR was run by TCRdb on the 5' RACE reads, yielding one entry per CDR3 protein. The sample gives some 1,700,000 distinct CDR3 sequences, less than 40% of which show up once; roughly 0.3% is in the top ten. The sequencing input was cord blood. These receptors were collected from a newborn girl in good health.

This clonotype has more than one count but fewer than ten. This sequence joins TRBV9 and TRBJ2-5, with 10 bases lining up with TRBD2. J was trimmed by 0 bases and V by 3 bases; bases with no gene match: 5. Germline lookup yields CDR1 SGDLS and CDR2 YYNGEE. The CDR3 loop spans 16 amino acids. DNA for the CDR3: TGTGCCAGCAGCGCTCGGACTAGCGGAAACCAAGAGACCCAGTACTTC. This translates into CASSARTSGNQETQYF.

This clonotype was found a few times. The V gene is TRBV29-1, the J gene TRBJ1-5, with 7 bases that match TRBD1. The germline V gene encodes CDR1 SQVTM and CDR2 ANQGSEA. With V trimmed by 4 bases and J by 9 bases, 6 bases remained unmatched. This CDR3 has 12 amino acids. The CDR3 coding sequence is TGCAGCGTTGGACAGGGCCCAGGGCCCCAGCATTTT. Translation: CSVGQGPGPQHF.

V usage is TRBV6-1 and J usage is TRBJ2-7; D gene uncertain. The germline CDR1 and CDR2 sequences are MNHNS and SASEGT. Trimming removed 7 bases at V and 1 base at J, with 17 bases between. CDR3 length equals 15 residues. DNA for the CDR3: TGTGCCAGCATATCATACCCACAGAGTTCCTACGAGCAGTACTTC. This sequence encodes CASISYPQSSYEQYF.

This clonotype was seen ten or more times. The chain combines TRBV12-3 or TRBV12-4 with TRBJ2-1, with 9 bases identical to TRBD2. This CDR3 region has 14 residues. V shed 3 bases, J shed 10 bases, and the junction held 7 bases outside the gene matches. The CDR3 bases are TGTGCCAGCAGTTTTCTAATAGCGGGAGCGGAGCAGTTCTTC. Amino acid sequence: CASSFLIAGAEQFF.

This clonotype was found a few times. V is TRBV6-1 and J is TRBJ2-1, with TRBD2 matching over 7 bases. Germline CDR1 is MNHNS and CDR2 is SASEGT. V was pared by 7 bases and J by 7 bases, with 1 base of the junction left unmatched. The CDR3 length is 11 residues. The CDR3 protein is CASMGGNEQFF. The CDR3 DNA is TGTGCCAGCATGGGGGGGAATGAGCAGTTCTTC.

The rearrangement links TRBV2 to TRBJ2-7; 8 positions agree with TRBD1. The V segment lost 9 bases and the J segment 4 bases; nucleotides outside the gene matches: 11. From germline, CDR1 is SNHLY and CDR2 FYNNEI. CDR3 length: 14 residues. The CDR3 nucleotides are TGTGCCAGTAAACCGGGACAGGACAAATACGAGCAGTACTTC. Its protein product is CASKPGQDKYEQYF.

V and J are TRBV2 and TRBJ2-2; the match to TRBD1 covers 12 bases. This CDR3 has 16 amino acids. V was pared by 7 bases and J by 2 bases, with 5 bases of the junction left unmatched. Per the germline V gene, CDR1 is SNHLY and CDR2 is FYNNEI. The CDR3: CASTGQGALNTGELFF. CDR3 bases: TGTGCCAGCACGGGACAGGGGGCGCTTAACACCGGGGAGCTGTTTTTT.

CDR3 nucleotides: TGTGCCAGCAGCCAAGGGGACATTTTGGAGACCCAGTACTTC. It encodes CASSQGDILETQYF. This chain links TRBV14 with TRBJ2-5; perhaps TRBD1 as D (6 bases). Germline-derived CDR1 and CDR2 are SGHDN and FVKESK. Deletions cut 1 base from V and 5 bases from J, with 11 bases between. The CDR3 is 14 residues long.